This T cell receptor (beta chain) originates from a study of T cell repertoires in cytomegalovirus infection. Whole-study context: Both recently identified HLA-C-restricted and well-studied HLA-B-restricted CMV epitopes were used in the study. Overall study findings and caveats: HLA-C-restricted CMV-specific TCR beta clonotypes prevailed in the ex vivo response.

This clonotype was seen more than once but under ten times. Antigen specificity is unknown. Trimming removed 5 bases from V and 7 bases from J, with 9 bases in between. Germline V lookup: CDR1 MNHEY, CDR2 SMNVEV (reference sequence). The CDR3 runs 13 residues. TCRdb reprocessed the reads with MiXCR, giving one entry per CDR3 protein. Found here are roughly 120,000 distinct CDR3 sequences, 30% to 35% of them singletons; the top ten hold around 41%. The TCR sequence derives from a human donor in good health (CMV status not recorded). Some clones in this sample may be carry-over from other donors' samples. The material was CD8+ T cells from cultured PBMCs, obtained from culture after CMV antigen stimulation. This chain joins TRBV27 and TRBJ1-6; D gene ambiguous. In nucleotides, the CDR3 is TGTGCCAGCAGTCCCTGGAAGAATTCACCCCTCCACTTT. Its translation is CASSPWKNSPLHF.